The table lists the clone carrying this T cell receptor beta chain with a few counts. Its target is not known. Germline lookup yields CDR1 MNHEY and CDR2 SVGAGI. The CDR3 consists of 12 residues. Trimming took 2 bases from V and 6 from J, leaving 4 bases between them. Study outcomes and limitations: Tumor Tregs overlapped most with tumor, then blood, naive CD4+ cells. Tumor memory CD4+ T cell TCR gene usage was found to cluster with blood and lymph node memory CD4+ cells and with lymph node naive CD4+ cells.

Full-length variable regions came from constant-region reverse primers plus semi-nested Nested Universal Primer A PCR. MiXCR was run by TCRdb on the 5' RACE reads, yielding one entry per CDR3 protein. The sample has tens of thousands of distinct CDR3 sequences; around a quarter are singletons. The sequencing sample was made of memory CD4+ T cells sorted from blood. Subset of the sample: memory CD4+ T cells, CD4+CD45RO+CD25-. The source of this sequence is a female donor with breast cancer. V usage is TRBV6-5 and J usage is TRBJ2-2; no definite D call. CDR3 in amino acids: CASSYDPGELFF. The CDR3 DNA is TGTGCCAGCAGTTACGACCCCGGGGAGCTGTTTTTT.